This TCR beta chain is from a study of regulatory T cells in long-lasting Graves disease. Time point reported: persistent/refractory GD, antithyroid drugs over 5 years with positive TRAb. After RNA was extracted from PBMCs, the TCR library was made from it. Graves' disease diagnosis relied on American Thyroid Association guidelines. Between the trimmed V and J ends, which lost 7 bases and 1 base, there was a span of 11 bases. This CDR3 comprises 15 residues. The germline CDR1 and CDR2 sequences are MNHNS and SASEGT. This clonotype has only a few counts. The target antigen is unknown. Broader study findings: Preferential use of TRBV28, TRBJ1-2 and TRBJ2-5 was seen in persistent disease.

Arm-PCR of CDR3 regions and iRepertoire HTBI primers were used to build TCR beta libraries. MiXCR, applied by TCRdb to the multiplex PCR reads, yields one record per CDR3 protein. The top ten clones hold roughly 41% of a sample with 600,000 to 800,000 distinct CDR3 sequences, about 32% of them seen once. The chain employs TRBV6-1 and TRBJ2-6, with D tentatively TRBD1 (7 bases). The material sequenced was peripheral blood mononuclear cells (PBMCs), taken when the disease was refractory, from a patient treated with antithyroid drugs. This sequence originates from a female donor with Graves disease. The CDR3 loop reads CASTQGGSGANVLTF. Here the CDR3 DNA reads TGTGCCAGCACCCAGGGGGGTTCTGGGGCCAACGTCCTGACTTTC.